This entry lists 30 T cell receptor beta chains sequenced from one sample in a study of breast tumors, draining lymph nodes, adjacent tissues. Breast cancer patients provided tissue from their axillary draining lymph nodes. TCRdb itself ran the multiplex PCR reads through MiXCR, one entry per CDR3 protein. The sample has about 180,000 distinct CDR3 sequences; roughly 30% are singletons. Source material: axillary lymph node tissue. The receptors were sampled from a female donor with breast cancer. Some clones in this sample may be carry-over from other donors' samples.

A few counts support this clonotype. Just one base apart from a much larger clone, this may be a read error. The chain joins TRBV7-9 to TRBJ2-5, with 9 bases that match TRBD2. The germline V gene encodes CDR1 SEHNR and CDR2 FQNEAQ (reference sequence). There are 15 residues in the CDR3. As DNA, the CDR3 is TGTGCCAGCAGCCGAGACCGGACTAGCGTGGAGACCCAGCACTTC. Encoded protein: CASSRDRTSVETQHF.

The chain has TRBV20-1 and TRBJ2-3; possibly TRBD1 for D (6 bases). This CDR3 contains 15 residues. CDR1 and CDR2 from the germline V gene are DFQATT and SNEGSKA (reference sequence). Trimming cost V 6 bases and J 0 bases, with 16 bases left between them. The CDR3 region is CSAGAGAISTDTQYF. Written as DNA, the CDR3 is TGCAGTGCAGGAGCAGGGGCCATAAGCACAGATACGCAGTATTTT.

This clonotype was found a few times. This may be a read error, as it is one base from a much larger clone. The chain recombines TRBV7-9 with TRBJ1-4; no clear D gene. The CDR3 totals 15 residues. CDR1 is SEHNR and CDR2 is FQNEAQ in the germline V gene (reference sequence). CDR3 nucleotide sequence: TGTGCCAGCAGCTCCCTGCAGGCAACTAATGAAAAACTGCTTTTT. This sequence encodes CASSSLQATNEKLLF. The full variable domain, completed using reference TRBV7-9 and TRBJ1-4, is DTGVSQNPRHKITKRGQNVTFRCDPISEHNRLYWYRQTLGQGPEFLTYFQNEAQLEKSRLLSDRFSAERPKGSFSTLEIQRTEQGDSAMYLCASSSLQATNEKLLFGSGTQLSVL.

This clonotype appeared a few times. The V gene is TRBV6-2 or TRBV6-3, the J gene TRBJ1-2, with D unclear. The CDR3 runs 13 residues. Trimming left V 6 bases short and J 2 bases short, with 10 bases between. Germline V gives CDR1 MNHEY, CDR2 SVGEGT. CDR3 in DNA: TGTGCCAGCAGGCAGGCGGGGAACTATGGCTACACCTTC. It is translated as CASRQAGNYGYTF.

This chain links TRBV7-8 with TRBJ2-4; TRBD2 aligns across 13 bases. J lost 6 bases, V lost 5 bases, and 7 bases had no gene match. CDR3 length: 16 residues. Germline V lookup: CDR1 SGHVS, CDR2 FQNEAQ. The DNA of the CDR3 is TGTGCCAGCAGCGGGACTAGCGGGACTCGGGGAAACATTCAGTACTTC. This encodes CASSGTSGTRGNIQYF.

The chain joins TRBV29-1 to TRBJ2-1, with a possible D match to TRBD2 (6 bases). V was trimmed by 4 bases and J by 9 bases, leaving 25 bases between them. Germline V gene sequence: CDR1 SQVTM, CDR2 ANQGSEA. The CDR3 consists of 16 residues. Written as DNA, the CDR3 is TGCAGCGTTGGTAGGCTAGCGCCCTCATTACAGAGTGAGCAGTTCTTC. Amino acids: CSVGRLAPSLQSEQFF.

A few counts support this clonotype. J is TRBJ1-2 and V is TRBV6-5; no definite D call. This CDR3 region has 13 residues. Trimming took 6 bases from V and 4 from J, leaving 12 bases between them. The V gene's germline CDR1 is MNHEY and CDR2 SVGAGI. The CDR3: CASRPVDGYGYTF. The CDR3, as DNA: TGTGCCAGCAGGCCCGTGGACGGCTATGGCTACACCTTC.

In its sample, this clonotype was seen once. This sequence joins TRBV10-1 and TRBJ1-5; TRBD1 agrees at 7 bases. The CDR3 has 17 residues. V gave up 5 bases and J gave up 12 bases; unmatched junction bases: 22. The germline V gene has CDR1 WNHNN and CDR2 SYGVQD (reference sequence). CDR3 sequence: CASSSKDRADIGGHQHF. CDR3 coding DNA: TGCGCCAGCAGTAGTAAAGACAGGGCCGATATAGGAGGTCACCAGCATTTT.

V usage is TRBV7-2 and J usage is TRBJ1-6; D unresolved. CDR1 and CDR2 (germline): SGHTA, FQGNSA. V shed 5 bases and J shed 13 bases, with 18 bases lying between them. The CDR3 contains 14 residues. The CDR3 loop is CASSPRGSYFPLHF. The CDR3 DNA reads as TGTGCCAGCAGCCCCCGCGGTTCTTATTTCCCCCTCCACTTT.

This chain connects TRBV7-3 to TRBJ1-1; TRBD1 matches at 7 bases. CDR1 is SGHTA, CDR2 FQGTGA, per germline. With 5 bases clipped from V and 9 bases from J, the junction kept 9 bases outside the gene matches. The CDR3 extends over 13 amino acids. CDR3 in amino acids: CASSPSGGLKAFF. CDR3 bases: TGTGCCAGCAGCCCCTCAGGGGGGCTTAAAGCTTTCTTT.

This clonotype appeared many times. This sequence joins TRBV6-5 and TRBJ1-4; D unclear. V dropped 6 bases and J dropped 1 base, with 9 bases sitting between them. Germline CDR1 MNHEY, CDR2 SVGAGI. The length of the CDR3 is 14 residues. The DNA of the CDR3 is TGTGCCAGCAGACCCCACAGAACTAATGAAAAACTGTTTTTT. Translating it yields CASRPHRTNEKLFF.

This clonotype was seen repeatedly, ten times or more. The chain employs TRBV4-2 and TRBJ1-3; TRBD1 agrees at 7 bases. This CDR3 is built from 17 residues. V lost 4 bases and J lost 0; bases outside the gene matches: 9. In germline, CDR1 is LGHNA, CDR2 YNFKEQ. CDR3 DNA: TGTGCCAGCAGCCGCGAAGGACAGGTAGTCTCTGGAAACACCATATATTTT. It codes for CASSREGQVVSGNTIYF.

In this sample, this clonotype turned up many times. The chain couples TRBV30 to TRBJ2-7, with D perhaps TRBD2 (6 bases). Trimming cost V 1 base and J 5 bases, with 12 bases left between them. The CDR3 extends over 13 amino acids. The germline gives CDR1 GTSNPN, CDR2 SVGIG (reference sequence). The CDR3 DNA sequence: TGTGCCTGGAGTGCCTACTTAGCGGACGAGCAGTACTTC. It codes for CAWSAYLADEQYF.

The chain couples TRBV9 to TRBJ2-3; 14 nucleotides align to TRBD2. Germline V gene sequence: CDR1 SGDLS, CDR2 YYNGEE. Germline trimming cut 3 bases from V and 11 bases from J; bases unmatched to any gene: 8. The CDR3 extends over 15 amino acids. The CDR3 DNA sequence: TGTGCCAGCAGCGCCCCGGGACTAGCGGGAGATGAGCAGTATTTT. It codes for CASSAPGLAGDEQYF.

This clonotype was detected ten times or more. A junction boundary mismatches the germline segment, possibly from a read error. The rearrangement links TRBV7-7 to TRBJ2-5; weak D call: TRBD1 (5 bases). CDR3 length: 13 amino acids. CDR1 and CDR2 (germline): SSHAT, FNYEAQ (reference sequence). CDR3 in DNA: TGTGCTAGCAGCACAGGACCGGAGGAGACCCAGTACTTC. As protein: CASSTGPEETQYF. The variable domain in full, with the rest retrieved from reference TRBV7-7 and TRBJ2-5, is GAGVSQSPRYKVTKRGQDVTLRCDPISSHATLYWYQQALGQGPEFLTYFNYEAQPDKSGLPSDRFSAERPEGSISTLTIQRTEQRDSAMYRCASSTGPEETQYFGPGTRLLVL.

This clonotype was detected ten times or more. This rearrangement joins TRBV30 to TRBJ2-7; D gene unclear. CDR3 length: 13 residues. V shed 1 base and J shed 6 bases, with 13 bases lying between them. Germline CDR1 and CDR2: GTSNPN and SVGIG (reference sequence). The CDR3 loop is CAWSEQSEGEQYF. The CDR3 region has the DNA TGTGCCTGGAGTGAACAGAGCGAAGGCGAGCAGTACTTC. Filled out from reference TRBV30 and TRBJ2-7, the complete variable domain reads SQTIHQWPATLVQPVGSPLSLECTVEGTSNPNLYWYRQAAGRGLQLLFYSVGIGQISSEVPQNLSASRPQDRQFILSSKKLLLSDSGFYLCAWSEQSEGEQYFGPGTRLTVT.

This clonotype was recorded at least ten times. The chain combines TRBV20-1 with TRBJ1-2; a weak D match, TRBD1 (6 bases). Trimming shortened V by 1 base and J by 5 bases, and 17 bases separated the two germline ends. The CDR3 has 15 residues. Germline V gene sequence: CDR1 DFQATT, CDR2 SNEGSKA (reference sequence). The chain's CDR3 is CSARVNDRLGYGYTF. Written as DNA, the CDR3 is TGCAGTGCTAGAGTTAACGACAGGCTCGGGTATGGCTACACCTTC.

A note on this clonotype: One base away lies a much larger clone, so this may be a sequencing read error. V usage is TRBV6-1 and J usage is TRBJ2-3; 9 bases align to TRBD1. Germline CDR1 MNHNS, CDR2 SASEGT. The CDR3 loop spans 16 amino acids. CDR3: CTSTQGASTSTDTQYF. The CDR3 DNA is TGTACCAGCACACAGGGGGCTTCAACTAGCACAGATACGCAGTATTTT.

This clonotype was recorded at least ten times. The CDR3 DNA follows: TGTGCCAGCAGTTCTAGCGGGAGCTCCTACGAGCAGTACTTC. It codes for CASSSSGSSYEQYF. The rearrangement uses TRBV28 and TRBJ2-7; 10 bases line up with TRBD2. The CDR3 covers 14 residues. The ends lost 4 bases at V and 0 bases at J; junction bases unmatched: 0. From germline, CDR1 is MDHEN and CDR2 SYDVKM.

Judged by abundance, this clonotype is medium-sized. V gene TRBV7-8 combines with J gene TRBJ2-5; the D gene could be TRBD1 or TRBD2 (5 bases each). The CDR3 length is 13 residues. Germline loops: CDR1 SGHVS, CDR2 FQNEAQ. The ends were cut back, 5 bases at V and 7 bases at J, with 14 bases in the middle. CDR3 protein: CASSPSTRGTQYF. CDR3 nucleotides: TGTGCCAGCAGCCCAAGTACGAGGGGGACCCAGTACTTC.

This clonotype showed up many times. The J gene is TRBJ2-7, the V gene TRBV6-5; the match to TRBD1 covers 11 bases. CDR3 length: 16 amino acids. The V gene end was trimmed by 5 bases and the J gene end by 4 bases; junction bases not matched to a gene: 10. CDR1 is MNHEY and CDR2 is SVGAGI in the germline V gene. DNA for the CDR3: TGTGCCAGCAGTCCCAGGACAGGGGGCTTGTGGTACGAGCAGTACTTC. It codes for CASSPRTGGLWYEQYF.

As to this clonotype: It may be a read error: a sequence one base away is much more abundant. The chain is built from TRBV19 and TRBJ1-5; 10 bases map to TRBD1. Germline V gives CDR1 LNHDA, CDR2 SQIVND (reference sequence). The CDR3 has 14 amino acids. The CDR3 is CTSSSTGGGQPQHF. For the CDR3, the DNA is TGTACCAGTAGTTCGACAGGGGGCGGTCAGCCCCAGCATTTT.

Regarding this clonotype: Because it lacks the conserved phenylalanine or tryptophan at the end, this CDR3 is likely a read error. The chain links TRBV6-2 or TRBV6-3 to TRBJ1-2, with D unresolved. The CDR3 has 12 amino acids. The ends were cut back, 4 bases at V and 4 bases at J, with 7 bases in the middle. The germline V gene encodes CDR1 MNHEY and CDR2 SVGEGT. CDR3 nucleotides: TGTGCCAGCAGTTTCCCCGGCTATGGCTACACCATC. Its translation: CASSFPGYGYTI.

This clonotype was seen many times. Its ends do not fully match the called genes, so a read error is possible. This sequence joins TRBV7-7 and TRBJ2-3; D may correspond to TRBD1 or TRBD2 (6 bases each). CDR3 length equals 15 residues. Looked up from germline, CDR1 is SSHAT and CDR2 is FNYEAQ (reference sequence). CDR3 residues: CASSPGPGAGDTQYF. Written as DNA, the CDR3 is TGTGCTAGCAGCCCGGGTCCGGGGGCGGGAGATACGCAGTATTTT. The whole variable domain, filled in from reference TRBV7-7 and TRBJ2-3, reads GAGVSQSPRYKVTKRGQDVTLRCDPISSHATLYWYQQALGQGPEFLTYFNYEAQPDKSGLPSDRFSAERPEGSISTLTIQRTEQRDSAMYRCASSPGPGAGDTQYFGPGTRLTVL.

This clonotype turned up a few times. A read error is possible here, since a much larger clone lies one base away. This chain links TRBV6-4 with TRBJ1-4; no definite D call. Per the germline V gene, CDR1 is MRHNA and CDR2 is SNTAGT. The germline V and J ends were trimmed by 5 bases and 14 bases, with 12 bases remaining between them. The CDR3 sequence is 11 residues long. The CDR3 sequence: CASSHPPVLFF. CDR3 nucleotide sequence: TGTGCCAGCAGTCACCCACCCGTCCTGTTTTTT.

Many counts were recorded for this clonotype. CDR3 coding DNA: TGTGCCAGCAGCTTGCAGCGGGAGGTCGCAGATACGCAGTATTTT. It specifies CASSLQREVADTQYF. This chain links TRBV5-5 with TRBJ2-3; 9 positions match TRBD2. The CDR3 sequence is 15 residues long. V was clipped by 1 base and J by 4 bases; unmatched bases: 4. CDR1 is SGHKS, CDR2 YYEKEE, per germline (reference sequence).

This sequence joins TRBV19 and TRBJ1-4; 11 bases match TRBD1. CDR3 length: 15 amino acids. Unmatched junction bases numbered 8, after V lost 7 bases and J lost 7 bases. Germline CDR1 reads LNHDA; CDR2 reads SQIVND (reference sequence). This chain's CDR3 is CASNPPGQGGEKLFF. The CDR3 DNA sequence: TGTGCCAGTAACCCCCCGGGACAGGGGGGTGAAAAACTGTTTTTT.

This clonotype was recorded many times. This chain links TRBV5-4 with TRBJ1-2; D not resolved. Between the trimmed V and J ends, which lost 3 bases and 4 bases, there was a span of 10 bases. This CDR3 has 13 residues. Germline values: CDR1 SGHNT, CDR2 YYREEE (reference sequence). The CDR3: CASSSDGLYGYTF. In DNA, the CDR3 is TGTGCCAGCAGCTCCGACGGCCTCTATGGCTACACCTTC.

This clonotype has at least ten counts. CDR3 sequence: CASSFRETGAGYGYTF. CDR3 sequence (DNA): TGCGCCAGCAGCTTCCGCGAAACGGGGGCCGGCTATGGCTACACCTTC. V is TRBV5-1 and J is TRBJ1-2, with a weak D call TRBD1 (6 bases). This CDR3 has 16 residues. Germline CDR1 and CDR2: SGHRS and YFSETQ. Trimming stripped 2 bases from V and 4 bases from J, with 18 bases between. Combining the CDR3 with reference TRBV5-1 and TRBJ1-2 gives the whole variable domain KAGVTQTPRYLIKTRGQQVTLSCSPISGHRSVSWYQQTPGQGLQFLFEYFSETQRNKGNFPGRFSGRQFSNSRSEMNVSTLELGDSALYLCASSFRETGAGYGYTFGSGTRLTVV.

As concerns this clonotype: A much larger clone lies one base from this, so it may be a read error. The genes are TRBV7-3 and TRBJ2-1; the match to TRBD1 covers 7 bases. This CDR3 comprises 15 residues. From germline, CDR1 is SGHTA and CDR2 FQGTGA. CDR3 sequence: CASSLIQGVYNGQFF. The CDR3 DNA reads TGTGCCAGCAGCTTAATCCAGGGGGTTTACAATGGGCAGTTCTTC.